This T cell receptor (beta chain) was recovered during a study of blood T cells in healthy people across ages. Overall study: Using template switching, researchers captured about one barcoded beta molecule for each two T cells.

The second PCR ran roughly 7 to 11 cycles with a sample-barcoded 5' primer and J-beta primers. A minimum of 3 million CDR3-containing paired-end reads was obtained for each sample. TCRdb re-derived calls from the 5' RACE reads in MiXCR, one entry per CDR3 protein. Here the sample spans about 1.5 million distinct CDR3 sequences, around 40% being singletons. Study-wide results and limits: Samples with more naive T cells showed higher observed beta diversity.

The CDR3 is made up of 14 amino acids. Trimming removed 0 bases from V and 8 bases from J, with 16 bases in between. Germline V gene lookup returns CDR1 DFQATT and CDR2 SNEGSKA (reference sequence). In the case of this clonotype: Its antigen remains unknown.

Sequencing used blood. V gene TRBV20-1 combines with J gene TRBJ1-2, with D maybe TRBD1 (5 bases). The sequence was obtained from a woman between 18 and 29 years old in good health. CDR3: CSAREGGSAVGYTF. For the CDR3, the DNA is TGCAGTGCTAGAGAGGGGGGGTCGGCAGTGGGCTACACCTTC.